This entry is about one T cell receptor (beta chain). This entry comes from a study of CD8+ T cells in alopecia areata. CDR1 is SQVTM and CDR2 is ANQGSEA in the germline V gene. This CDR3 region has 16 residues. The V segment lost 2 bases and the J segment 5 bases; nucleotides outside the gene matches: 6. Sequencing relied on a cDNA template that was reverse transcribed from extracted RNA. Measured with immunoSEQ multiplex PCR; TCRdb has only the in-frame clones, and not every one. The profile shows some 120,000 clones, roughly 50% of them singletons. Treatment noted: oral pan-JAK inhibitor, 5-10 mg twice daily.

The V and J genes are TRBV29-1 and TRBJ2-2; 12 bases are a match to TRBD1. The starting material was CD8+ T cells sorted from blood, obtained at week 24, from a patient treated with tofacitinib. This receptor was taken from a human donor with alopecia areata. The CDR3 sequence is CSVEMGDRGHTGELFF. DNA of the CDR3: TGCAGCGTTGAAATGGGGGACAGGGGGCATACCGGGGAGCTGTTTTTT.